This is a list of T cell receptor beta chains from one sample in a study of blood T cell repertoires in COVID-19. TCRdb keeps only in-frame clones here, not all; method: immunoSEQ multiplex PCR. The repertoire holds about 200,000 clones, with around four fifths as singletons. Source material: peripheral blood. These receptors came from a man aged 55 to 69 with COVID-19, enrolled during active disease. CDR3s include the opening cysteine and the closing phenylalanine or tryptophan. Fields, in order: V gene, J gene, D gene, clone size, CDR3 DNA, CDR3 protein. A D gene is named only where the DNA matches it firmly. Clone size is stated in some rows and not others, as once, few, many or a class when expanded.

v_gene: TRBV28
j_gene: TRBJ1-2
d_gene: -
abundance: -
CDR3nt: TGTGCCAGTACTGACAGCCTTGGGGGCTACACCTTC
CDR3aa: CASTDSLGGYTF

v_gene: TRBV10-2
j_gene: TRBJ1-6
d_gene: -
abundance: -
CDR3nt: TGCGCCAGCAGCCTCCGGGATCCGGGCAATTCACCCCTCCACTTT
CDR3aa: CASSLRDPGNSPLHF

v_gene: TRBV7-8
j_gene: TRBJ1-1
d_gene: -
abundance: -
CDR3nt: TGTGCCAGCAGCCGAACAGGTTACACTGAAGCTTTCTTT
CDR3aa: CASSRTGYTEAFF

v_gene: TRBV3-1/TRBV3-2
j_gene: TRBJ2-7
d_gene: TRBD2
abundance: -
CDR3nt: TGTGCCAGCAGCCCAGGGATTAGCGGGAGGGAGGAGCAGTACTTC
CDR3aa: CASSPGISGREEQYF

v_gene: TRBV5-6
j_gene: TRBJ2-3
d_gene: TRBD1
abundance: -
CDR3nt: TGTGCCAGCCTCCTTTACAGGGGTTGGGCAGATACGCAGTATTTT
CDR3aa: CASLLYRGWADTQYF

v_gene: TRBV30
j_gene: TRBJ2-3
d_gene: -
abundance: -
CDR3nt: TGTGCCTGGAACGAGGGAGGTGCAGATACGCAGTATTTT
CDR3aa: CAWNEGGADTQYF

v_gene: TRBV7-8
j_gene: TRBJ2-7
d_gene: TRBD2
abundance: -
CDR3nt: TGTGCCAGCAGCCCCAGGCCGGGACTAGCGGGAGGGAGCGAGCAGTACTTC
CDR3aa: CASSPRPGLAGGSEQYF

v_gene: TRBV6-1
j_gene: TRBJ1-4
d_gene: -
abundance: -
CDR3nt: TGTGCCAGCAGTGAAGATGGCCTTAATGAAAAACTGTTTTTT
CDR3aa: CASSEDGLNEKLFF

v_gene: TRBV7-8
j_gene: TRBJ2-7
d_gene: TRBD2
abundance: -
CDR3nt: TGTGCCAGCAGCCTCAAGGGAGGGTTTATGGGCGAGCAGTACTTC
CDR3aa: CASSLKGGFMGEQYF

v_gene: TRBV28
j_gene: TRBJ2-4
d_gene: TRBD2
abundance: once
CDR3nt: TGTGCCAGCAGTTCCGGGACTAGCGTGTCCAAAAACATTCAGTACTTC
CDR3aa: CASSSGTSVSKNIQYF

v_gene: TRBV6-5
j_gene: TRBJ2-3
d_gene: TRBD1
abundance: -
CDR3nt: TGTGCCAGCCTTGATCGACAGGGGCCCACAGATACGCAGTATTTT
CDR3aa: CASLDRQGPTDTQYF

v_gene: TRBV2
j_gene: TRBJ1-4
d_gene: -
abundance: -
CDR3nt: TGTGCCAGCAACCTCCAGATGAATGAAAAACTGTTTTTT
CDR3aa: CASNLQMNEKLFF

v_gene: TRBV27
j_gene: TRBJ1-2
d_gene: -
abundance: -
CDR3nt: TGTGCCAGCAGTTTACACAGAAACGTCCATGGCTACACCTTC
CDR3aa: CASSLHRNVHGYTF

v_gene: TRBV4-2
j_gene: TRBJ2-1
d_gene: TRBD2
abundance: -
CDR3nt: TGTGCCAGCAGCCTAGGCGGGACTAGCAGCTACAATGAGCAGTTCTTC
CDR3aa: CASSLGGTSSYNEQFF

v_gene: TRBV2
j_gene: TRBJ2-5
d_gene: TRBD2
abundance: -
CDR3nt: TGTGCCAGCAGGGACACTAGCGGGAGGGAGACCCAGTACTTC
CDR3aa: CASRDTSGRETQYF

v_gene: TRBV10-3
j_gene: TRBJ2-1
d_gene: TRBD2
abundance: -
CDR3nt: TGTGCCATCAGTTCGACTAGCGGGGCCTACAATGAGCAGTTCTTC
CDR3aa: CAISSTSGAYNEQFF

v_gene: TRBV30
j_gene: TRBJ2-7
d_gene: TRBD2
abundance: -
CDR3nt: TGTGCCTGGGAACGGACTATGGGGTTAGCGGGAGTATACGAGCAGTACTTC
CDR3aa: CAWERTMGLAGVYEQYF

v_gene: TRBV7-3
j_gene: TRBJ2-1
d_gene: TRBD2
abundance: -
CDR3nt: TGTGCCAGCAGCCCAGGACTAGCGGGACCCTATGAGCAGTTCTTC
CDR3aa: CASSPGLAGPYEQFF

v_gene: TRBV5-1
j_gene: TRBJ1-1
d_gene: -
abundance: -
CDR3nt: TGCGCCAGCAGCTTGGACAGGCCGAACACTGAAGCTTTCTTT
CDR3aa: CASSLDRPNTEAFF

v_gene: TRBV7-2
j_gene: TRBJ1-2
d_gene: -
abundance: once
CDR3nt: TGTGCCAGCAGGGCCCCAGAGAGTACAGCATCCCGCAGAGATGGCTACACCTTC
CDR3aa: CASRAPESTASRRDGYTF

v_gene: TRBV18
j_gene: TRBJ1-1
d_gene: -
abundance: -
CDR3nt: TGTGCCAGCTCACCACAGAGGACTAGAGACACTGAAGCTTTCTTT
CDR3aa: CASSPQRTRDTEAFF

v_gene: TRBV12-3/TRBV12-4
j_gene: TRBJ2-7
d_gene: -
abundance: -
CDR3nt: TGTGCCAGCAGTGTGGACAGCTCCTACGAGCAGTACTTC
CDR3aa: CASSVDSSYEQYF

v_gene: TRBV16
j_gene: TRBJ1-4
d_gene: -
abundance: once
CDR3nt: TGTGCCAGCAGCCGAGGAGTAAATGAAAAACTGTTTTTT
CDR3aa: CASSRGVNEKLFF